A selection of T cell receptor beta chains follows, all from one sample in a study of blood T cell repertoires in COVID-19. The protocol was immunoSEQ multiplex PCR, while the TCRdb copy is restricted to in-frame clones and leaves out a portion. The top ten hold 5.5% to 8.5% of the sample, which has 68,000 or so clones, around 87% seen once. The sample comprised peripheral blood. All receptors come from a man between 45 and 60 years old with active COVID-19. CDR3s include the opening cysteine and the closing phenylalanine or tryptophan. Each record gives: clone size, V gene, D gene, J gene, CDR3 length, CDR3 DNA, CDR3 protein. A D gene is named only where the DNA matches it firmly. Clone size is not always given. Where it is, it says once, few, many or a class for expanded clones.

-,TRBV19,-,TRBJ2-2,16,TGTGCCAGTAGTATAGATCTTAGGGGAAACACCGGGGAGCTGTTTTTT,CASSIDLRGNTGELFF
-,TRBV28,-,TRBJ2-5,16,TGTGCCAGCAGCCTCGGAGGGGACGGGCTTGGGGAGACCCAGTACTTC,CASSLGGDGLGETQYF
-,TRBV29-1,TRBD1,TRBJ1-4,15,TGCAGCGGCCTACAGGGGGATGTCTGGAATGAAAAACTGTTTTTT,CSGLQGDVWNEKLFF
-,TRBV6-5,-,TRBJ2-7,14,TGTGCCAGCAGCTACGACAGGTCGACCTACGAGCAGTACTTC,CASSYDRSTYEQYF
-,TRBV4-2,TRBD1,TRBJ2-5,14,TGTGCCAGCAGCCAGGACAGGGCCCAAGAGACCCAGTACTTC,CASSQDRAQETQYF
-,TRBV4-2,TRBD1,TRBJ2-7,15,TGTGCCAGCAGCCAGGAGGGACAGGGGGCTTACGAGCAGTACTTC,CASSQEGQGAYEQYF
-,TRBV11-2,-,TRBJ2-3,17,TGTGCCAGCAGGCCCCCTCCCTCAGGGACTGTCACAGATACGCAGTATTTT,CASRPPPSGTVTDTQYF
-,TRBV10-3,-,TRBJ2-5,14,TGTGCCATCAGTGTAGACCCTGGGAGGGAGACCCAGTACTTC,CAISVDPGRETQYF
-,TRBV28,TRBD2,TRBJ2-1,18,TGTGCCAGCATTCCGGGACTAGCGGGAGGGCCCGGTTACAATGAGCAGTTCTTC,CASIPGLAGGPGYNEQFF
-,TRBV27,TRBD1,TRBJ2-7,15,TGTGCCAGCAGTCCCCCGGCAGGGGGTCTCCACGAGCAGTACTTC,CASSPPAGGLHEQYF
once,TRBV7-2,TRBD1,TRBJ2-7,16,TGTGCCAGCAGCTTCTCGTCGACAGGGGATTCCTACGAGCAGTACTTC,CASSFSSTGDSYEQYF
-,TRBV7-2,-,TRBJ2-5,15,TGTGCCAGCTCTAAGATCAGGGGAATGGGACAGACCCAGTACTTC,CASSKIRGMGQTQYF
-,TRBV12-3/TRBV12-4,-,TRBJ1-1,11,TGTGCCAGCAGTTTAAGGGGGGAAGCTTTCTTT,CASSLRGEAFF